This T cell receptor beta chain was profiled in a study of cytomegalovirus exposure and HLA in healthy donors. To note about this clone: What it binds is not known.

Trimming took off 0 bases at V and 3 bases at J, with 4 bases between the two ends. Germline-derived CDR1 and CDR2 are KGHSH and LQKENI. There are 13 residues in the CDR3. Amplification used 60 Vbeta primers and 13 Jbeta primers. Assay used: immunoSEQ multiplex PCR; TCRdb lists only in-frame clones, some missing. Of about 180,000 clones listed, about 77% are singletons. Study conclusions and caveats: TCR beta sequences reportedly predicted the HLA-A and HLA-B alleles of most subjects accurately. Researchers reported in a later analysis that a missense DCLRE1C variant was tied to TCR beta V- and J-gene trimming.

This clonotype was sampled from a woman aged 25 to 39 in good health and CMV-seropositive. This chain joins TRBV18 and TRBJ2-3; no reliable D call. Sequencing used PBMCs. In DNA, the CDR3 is TGTGCCAGCTCACCACCGCTAACAGATACGCAGTATTTT. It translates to CASSPPLTDTQYF.